This TCR beta chain was profiled in a study of blood T cells in healthy people across ages. Combining a sample-barcoded 5' primer with a J-beta primer mix, a second PCR ran for roughly 6 to 12 cycles. Using its own MiXCR run on the 5' RACE reads, TCRdb lists one record per CDR3 protein. Of some 750,000 distinct CDR3 sequences in the sample, 22% are singletons; the top ten hold about 22%. This clonotype was picked up a small number of times. Germline lookup yields CDR1 SGHTA and CDR2 FQGNSA. The V end was cut by 3 bases, the J end by 1 base, with 12 bases between. CDR3 length equals 15 residues. This TCR was sampled from a man between 65 and 85 years old in good health. Sequenced material: blood. The chain joins TRBV7-2 to TRBJ1-2, with D perhaps TRBD1 (5 bases). CDR3: CASSFNLGGNYGYTF. CDR3 DNA: TGTGCCAGCAGCTTCAACCTGGGGGGTAACTATGGCTACACCTTC.